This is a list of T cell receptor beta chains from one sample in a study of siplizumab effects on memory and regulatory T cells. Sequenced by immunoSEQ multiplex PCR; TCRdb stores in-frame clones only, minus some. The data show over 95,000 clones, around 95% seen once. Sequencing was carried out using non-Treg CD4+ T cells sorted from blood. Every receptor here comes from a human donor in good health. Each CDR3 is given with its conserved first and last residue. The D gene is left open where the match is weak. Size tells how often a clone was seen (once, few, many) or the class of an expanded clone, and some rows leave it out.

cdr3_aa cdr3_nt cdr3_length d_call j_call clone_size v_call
CASRDTATYGYTF TGTGCCAGCAGAGACACAGCGACCTATGGCTACACCTTC 13 - TRBJ1-2 - TRBV2
CASSRNRDGYEQYF TGTGCCAGCAGCAGGAACCGGGACGGCTACGAGCAGTACTTC 14 - TRBJ2-7 - TRBV7-6
CASSLEGGPQHF TGTGCCAGCAGCTTAGAAGGGGGGCCCCAGCATTTT 12 - TRBJ1-5 few TRBV7-9
CASSDSQWYRSPNGQPQHF TGTGCCAGCAGTGACTCACAGTGGTATCGGTCCCCGAATGGTCAGCCCCAGCATTTT 19 - TRBJ1-5 - TRBV6-4
CASSQIQGLVYGYTF TGCGCCAGCAGCCAGATTCAGGGGCTGGTCTATGGCTACACCTTC 15 - TRBJ1-2 - TRBV4-1
CASSLVSSRAGGLYNEQFF TGTGCCAGCAGCTTAGTTTCATCCCGTGCGGGGGGGCTCTACAATGAGCAGTTCTTC 19 TRBD2 TRBJ2-1 - TRBV7-6
CASSLATTSTDTQYF TGTGCCAGCAGCTTAGCCACAACTAGCACAGATACGCAGTATTTT 15 - TRBJ2-3 - TRBV7-2
CASSLGWGTSKTYEQYF TGTGCCAGCAGCTTAGGGTGGGGGACTAGTAAGACCTACGAGCAGTACTTC 17 TRBD2 TRBJ2-7 - TRBV7-2
CASSEANTIYF TGTGCCAGTAGTGAGGCGAACACCATATATTTT 11 - TRBJ1-3 - TRBV19
CASSGRDRGYEKLFF TGTGCCAGTAGTGGCCGGGACAGGGGTTATGAAAAACTGTTTTTT 15 TRBD1 TRBJ1-4 - TRBV19
CASRQGANEKLFF TGTGCCAGTCGACAGGGGGCTAATGAAAAACTGTTTTTT 13 TRBD1 TRBJ1-4 - TRBV6-5
CASSPTAAGHTEAFF TGCGCCAGCAGCCCGACAGCGGCTGGGCACACTGAAGCTTTCTTT 15 - TRBJ1-1 - TRBV5-1
CASSPQQGITSSYEQYF TGTGCCAGTAGTCCGCAACAGGGGATCACGAGCTCCTACGAGCAGTACTTC 17 TRBD1 TRBJ2-7 - TRBV19
CASSLVAGPRDTQYF TGTGCCAGCAGCTTAGTTGCGGGGCCCCGGGATACGCAGTATTTT 15 - TRBJ2-3 once TRBV7-2
CASSRGPGTDTQYF TGCGCCAGCAGCCGCGGACCCGGCACAGATACGCAGTATTTT 14 - TRBJ2-3 - TRBV4-3
CASSFKTEAFF TGTGCCAGCAGCTTCAAAACCGAAGCTTTCTTT 11 - TRBJ1-1 - TRBV7-2
CASSEVTEAFF TGTGCCAGCAGTGAAGTCACTGAAGCTTTCTTT 11 - TRBJ1-1 - TRBV2
CASTRGPGGKTGELFF TGTGCCAGCACCCGAGGGCCGGGGGGAAAGACCGGGGAGCTGTTTTTT 16 TRBD2 TRBJ2-2 - TRBV5-4
CASSLSARTTDTQYF TGTGCCAGCAGCCTCAGTGCCAGGACCACAGATACGCAGTATTTT 15 - TRBJ2-3 - TRBV7-3
CASSSWTDPYEQYF TGTGCCAGCAGCTCCTGGACAGACCCCTACGAGCAGTACTTC 14 - TRBJ2-7 - TRBV11-3
CASSFRGPGAEAFF TGTGCCAGCAGCTTTAGGGGTCCGGGAGCTGAAGCTTTCTTT 14 - TRBJ1-1 - TRBV13
CAGPQDNNYGYTF TGTGCCGGACCCCAGGATAATAACTATGGCTACACCTTC 13 - TRBJ1-2 once TRBV30
CASSLFFPTASGNTIYF TGTGCCAGCAGCTTATTTTTTCCCACGGCCTCTGGAAACACCATATATTTT 17 - TRBJ1-3 once TRBV7-2
CASSPGQGVGGYTF TGTGCCAGCAGCCCCGGACAGGGGGTGGGTGGCTACACCTTC 14 TRBD1 TRBJ1-2 - TRBV14
CASTFLGEQYF TGTGCCAGCACCTTTTTGGGCGAGCAGTACTTC 11 - TRBJ2-7 - TRBV6-6
CASSVGGLTDTQYF TGTGCCAGCAGCGTAGGCGGCTTGACAGATACGCAGTATTTT 14 - TRBJ2-3 once TRBV9
CAWSVQGQKLFF TGTGCCTGGAGTGTACAGGGTCAAAAACTGTTTTTT 12 - TRBJ1-4 - TRBV30
CASSPTGGGGYNSPLHF TGTGCCAGCAGCCCAACAGGGGGCGGGGGGTATAATTCACCCCTCCACTTT 17 TRBD1 TRBJ1-6 - TRBV11-1